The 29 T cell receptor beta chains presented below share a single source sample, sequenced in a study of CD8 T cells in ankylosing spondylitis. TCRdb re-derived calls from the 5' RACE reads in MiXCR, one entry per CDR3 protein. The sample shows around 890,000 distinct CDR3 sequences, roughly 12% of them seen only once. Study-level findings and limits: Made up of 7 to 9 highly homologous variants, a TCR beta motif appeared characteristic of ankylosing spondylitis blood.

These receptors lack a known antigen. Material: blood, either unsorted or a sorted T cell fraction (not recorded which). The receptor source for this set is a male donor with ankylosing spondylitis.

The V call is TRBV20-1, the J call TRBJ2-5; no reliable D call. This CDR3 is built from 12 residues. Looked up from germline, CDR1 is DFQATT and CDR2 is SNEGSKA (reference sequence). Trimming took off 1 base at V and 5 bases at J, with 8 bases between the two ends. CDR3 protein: CSARGPLETQYF. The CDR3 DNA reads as TGCAGTGCTAGAGGCCCTTTGGAGACCCAGTACTTC.

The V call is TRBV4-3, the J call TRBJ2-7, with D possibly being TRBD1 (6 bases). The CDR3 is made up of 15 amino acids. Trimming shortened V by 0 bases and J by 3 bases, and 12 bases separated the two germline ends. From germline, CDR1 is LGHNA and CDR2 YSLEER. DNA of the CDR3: TGCGCCAGCAGCCAAGACACCAGGGGAAGCTACGAGCAGTACTTC. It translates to CASSQDTRGSYEQYF.

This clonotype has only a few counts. The CDR3 loop is CASSAIAGAPKGQYF. In nucleotides, the CDR3 is TGTGCCAGCAGCGCGATAGCGGGAGCCCCTAAAGGGCAGTACTTC. This chain uses TRBV7-2 with TRBJ2-7, with 9 positions matching TRBD2. Germline V gives CDR1 SGHTA, CDR2 FQGNSA. The CDR3 spans 15 residues. V lost 5 bases and J lost 9; bases outside the gene matches: 14.

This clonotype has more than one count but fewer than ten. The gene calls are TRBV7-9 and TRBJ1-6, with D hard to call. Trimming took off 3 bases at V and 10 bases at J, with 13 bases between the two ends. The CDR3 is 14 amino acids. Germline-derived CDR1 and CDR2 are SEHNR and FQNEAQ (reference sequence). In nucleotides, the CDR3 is TGTGCCAGCAGCTTTGGCAGCACGAAATCACCCCTCCACTTT. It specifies CASSFGSTKSPLHF.

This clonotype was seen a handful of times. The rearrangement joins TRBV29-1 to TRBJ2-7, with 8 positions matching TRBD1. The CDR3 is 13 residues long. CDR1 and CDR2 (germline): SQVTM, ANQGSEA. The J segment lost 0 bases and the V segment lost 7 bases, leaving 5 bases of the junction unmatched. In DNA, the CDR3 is TGCAGCGGTGGACAGGGCATCTCCTACGAGCAGTACTTC. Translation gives CSGGQGISYEQYF.

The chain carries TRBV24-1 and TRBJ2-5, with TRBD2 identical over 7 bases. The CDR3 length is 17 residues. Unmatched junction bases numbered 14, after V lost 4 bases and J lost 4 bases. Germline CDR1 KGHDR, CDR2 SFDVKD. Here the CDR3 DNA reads TGTGCCACCAGTGACGGACCGTGGGGTAGCGGGCGAGAGACCCAGTACTTC. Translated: CATSDGPWGSGRETQYF.

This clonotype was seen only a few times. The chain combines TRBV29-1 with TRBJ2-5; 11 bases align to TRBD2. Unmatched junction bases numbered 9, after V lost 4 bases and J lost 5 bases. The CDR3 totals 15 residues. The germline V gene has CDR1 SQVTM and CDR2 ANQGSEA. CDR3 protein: CSVVVAGGPGETQYF. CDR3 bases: TGCAGCGTTGTAGTAGCGGGAGGGCCCGGGGAGACCCAGTACTTC.

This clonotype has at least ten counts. CDR3 sequence (DNA): TGTGCCAGCAGTTTGGGGGGTTCACCCCTCCACTTT. It encodes CASSLGGSPLHF. The chain has TRBV12-3 or TRBV12-4 and TRBJ1-6; D perhaps matches TRBD1 (5 bases). The length of the CDR3 is 12 residues. Trimming took 3 bases from V and 9 from J, leaving 6 bases between them.

This CDR3 reads CASSLAGGGEAVGYTF. CDR3 bases: TGCGCCAGCAGCCTAGCGGGGGGAGGGGAGGCCGTCGGCTACACCTTC. This chain uses TRBV4-3 with TRBJ1-2; tentatively, D is TRBD1 (5 bases). The CDR3 covers 16 residues. The germline V and J ends were trimmed by 4 bases and 8 bases, with 23 bases remaining between them. Germline CDR1 is LGHNA and CDR2 is YSLEER.

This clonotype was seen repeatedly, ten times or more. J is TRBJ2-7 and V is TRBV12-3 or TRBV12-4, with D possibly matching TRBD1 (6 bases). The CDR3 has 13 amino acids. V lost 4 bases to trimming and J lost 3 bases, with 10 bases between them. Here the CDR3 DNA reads TGTGCCAGCAGTTGGACAGATTTCTACGAGCAGTACTTC. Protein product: CASSWTDFYEQYF.

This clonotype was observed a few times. The CDR3 nucleotides are TGTGCCAGCAGCGTTCGGACCGTGGGTCAGCCCCAGCATTTT. Its translation: CASSVRTVGQPQHF. The V gene is TRBV7-8, the J gene TRBJ1-5; no reliable D call. Per germline, CDR1 SGHVS and CDR2 FQNEAQ. The V end was cut by 5 bases, the J end by 6 bases, with 14 bases between. CDR3 length equals 14 residues.

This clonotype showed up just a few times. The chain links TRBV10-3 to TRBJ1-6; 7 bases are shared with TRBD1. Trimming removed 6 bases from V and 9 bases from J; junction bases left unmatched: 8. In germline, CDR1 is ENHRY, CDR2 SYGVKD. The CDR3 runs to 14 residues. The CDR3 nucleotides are TGTGCCATCAGCCCCGACAGGGAGGCTTCACCCCTCCACTTT. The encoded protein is CAISPDREASPLHF.

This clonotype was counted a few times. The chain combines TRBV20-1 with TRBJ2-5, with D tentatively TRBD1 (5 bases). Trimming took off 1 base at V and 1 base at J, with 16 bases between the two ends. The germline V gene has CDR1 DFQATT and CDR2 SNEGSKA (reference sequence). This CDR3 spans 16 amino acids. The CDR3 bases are TGCAGTGCTAGAGGGTGGGGCAGGGTGATCCAAGAGACCCAGTACTTC. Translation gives CSARGWGRVIQETQYF.

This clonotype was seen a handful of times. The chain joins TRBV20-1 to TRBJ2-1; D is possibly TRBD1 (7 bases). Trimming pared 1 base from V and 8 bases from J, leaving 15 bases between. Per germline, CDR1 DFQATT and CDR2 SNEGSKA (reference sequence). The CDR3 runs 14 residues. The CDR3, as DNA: TGCAGTGCTAGAGGACTAGGGGGCTGGGATGAGCAGTTCTTC. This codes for CSARGLGGWDEQFF.

DNA for the CDR3: TGTGCCAGCAGCCCCATTGTGGGACAGTTAATGATGGCCCTGCAAGAGACCCAGTACTTC. This encodes CASSPIVGQLMMALQETQYF. The V call is TRBV27, the J call TRBJ2-5; TRBD1 aligns across 7 bases. V dropped 6 bases and J dropped 2; count of bases not matched to a gene: 24. The germline gives CDR1 MNHEY, CDR2 SMNVEV (reference sequence). The CDR3 spans 20 residues.

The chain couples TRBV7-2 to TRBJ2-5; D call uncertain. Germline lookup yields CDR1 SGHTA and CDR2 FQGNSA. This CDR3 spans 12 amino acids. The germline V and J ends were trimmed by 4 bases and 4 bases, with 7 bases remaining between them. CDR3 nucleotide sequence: TGTGCCAGCAGCTACCCGGCAGAGACCCAGTACTTC. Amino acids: CASSYPAETQYF.

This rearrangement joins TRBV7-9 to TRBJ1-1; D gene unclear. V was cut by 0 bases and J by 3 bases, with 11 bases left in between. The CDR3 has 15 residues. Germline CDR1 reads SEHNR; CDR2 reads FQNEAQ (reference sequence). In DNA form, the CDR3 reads TGTGCCAGCAGCTTAGCTGGGAGTCTTCACACTGAAGCTTTCTTT. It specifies CASSLAGSLHTEAFF.

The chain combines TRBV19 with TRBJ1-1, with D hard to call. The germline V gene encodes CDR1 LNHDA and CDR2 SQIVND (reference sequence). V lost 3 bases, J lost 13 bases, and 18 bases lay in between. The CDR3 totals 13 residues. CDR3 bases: TGTGCCAGTAGTATTGGAACGGTACCGAATTTTTTCTTT. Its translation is CASSIGTVPNFFF.

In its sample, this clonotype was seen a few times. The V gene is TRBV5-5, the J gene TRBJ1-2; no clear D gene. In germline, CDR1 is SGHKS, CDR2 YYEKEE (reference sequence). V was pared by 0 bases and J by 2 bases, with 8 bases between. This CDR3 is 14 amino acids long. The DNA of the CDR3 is TGTGCCAGCAGCTTGGATTTGTTCAACTATGGCTACACCTTC. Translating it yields CASSLDLFNYGYTF.

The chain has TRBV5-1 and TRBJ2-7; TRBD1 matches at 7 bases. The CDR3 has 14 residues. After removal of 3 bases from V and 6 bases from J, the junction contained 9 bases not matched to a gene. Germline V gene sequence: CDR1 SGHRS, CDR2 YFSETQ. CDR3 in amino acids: CASSSSQGSGEQYF. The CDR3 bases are TGCGCCAGCAGCTCCTCACAGGGGTCCGGCGAGCAGTACTTC.

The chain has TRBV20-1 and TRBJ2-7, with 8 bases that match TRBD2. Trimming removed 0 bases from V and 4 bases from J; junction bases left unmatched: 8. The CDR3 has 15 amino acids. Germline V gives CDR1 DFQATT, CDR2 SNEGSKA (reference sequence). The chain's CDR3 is CSARDSRGGIYEQYF. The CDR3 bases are TGCAGTGCTAGAGATTCACGGGGGGGCATTTACGAGCAGTACTTC.

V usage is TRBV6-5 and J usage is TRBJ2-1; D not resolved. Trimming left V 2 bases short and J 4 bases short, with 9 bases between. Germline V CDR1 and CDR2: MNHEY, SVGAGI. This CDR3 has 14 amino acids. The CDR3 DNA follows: TGTGCCAGCAGTTACCAAATACCGTACAATGAGCAGTTCTTC. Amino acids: CASSYQIPYNEQFF.

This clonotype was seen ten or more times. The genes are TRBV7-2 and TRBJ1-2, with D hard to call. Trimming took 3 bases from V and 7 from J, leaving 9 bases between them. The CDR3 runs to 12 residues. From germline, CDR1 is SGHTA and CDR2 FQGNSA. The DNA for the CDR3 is TGTGCCAGCAGCTTCCGGGAGCTTGGCTACACCTTC. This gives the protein CASSFRELGYTF.

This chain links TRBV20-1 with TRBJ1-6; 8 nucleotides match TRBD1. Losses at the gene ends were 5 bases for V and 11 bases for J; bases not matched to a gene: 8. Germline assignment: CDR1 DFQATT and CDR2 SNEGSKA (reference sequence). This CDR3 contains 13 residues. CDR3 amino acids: CSAEGGQGPPLHF. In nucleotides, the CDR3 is TGCAGTGCTGAGGGAGGACAGGGCCCACCCCTCCACTTT.

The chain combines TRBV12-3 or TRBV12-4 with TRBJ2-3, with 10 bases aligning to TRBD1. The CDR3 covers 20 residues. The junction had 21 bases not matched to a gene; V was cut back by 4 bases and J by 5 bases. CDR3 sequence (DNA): TGTGCCAGCAGTTCACGACAGGGGGCGTTGGCGGGGAACCAAGGAGATACGCAGTATTTT. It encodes CASSSRQGALAGNQGDTQYF.

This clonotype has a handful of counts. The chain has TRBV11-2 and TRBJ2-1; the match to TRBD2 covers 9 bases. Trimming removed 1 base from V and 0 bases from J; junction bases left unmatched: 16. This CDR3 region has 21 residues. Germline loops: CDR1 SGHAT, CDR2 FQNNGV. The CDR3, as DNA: TGTGCCAGCAGCTTAGGGGTCCTAGCGGGGCTCCTGAAGAGCTCCTACAATGAGCAGTTCTTC. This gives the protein CASSLGVLAGLLKSSYNEQFF.

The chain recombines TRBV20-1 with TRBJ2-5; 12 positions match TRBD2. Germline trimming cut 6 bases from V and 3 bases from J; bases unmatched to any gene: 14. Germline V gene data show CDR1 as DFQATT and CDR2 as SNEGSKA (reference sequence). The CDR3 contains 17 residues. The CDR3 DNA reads TGCAGTGCCGCAGGACTAGCGGGACTGACAGCTGAAGAGACCCAGTACTTC. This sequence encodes CSAAGLAGLTAEETQYF.

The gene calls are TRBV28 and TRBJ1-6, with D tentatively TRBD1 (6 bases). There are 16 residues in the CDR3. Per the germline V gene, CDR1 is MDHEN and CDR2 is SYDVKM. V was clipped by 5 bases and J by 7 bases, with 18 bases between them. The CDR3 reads CASSRAYRVENSPLHF. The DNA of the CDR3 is TGTGCCAGCAGTCGCGCTTACAGGGTGGAGAATTCACCCCTCCACTTT.

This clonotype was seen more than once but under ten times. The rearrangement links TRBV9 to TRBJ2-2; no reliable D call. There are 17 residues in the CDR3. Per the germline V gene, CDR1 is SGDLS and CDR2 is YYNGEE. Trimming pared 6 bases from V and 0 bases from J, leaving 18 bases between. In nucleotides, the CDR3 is TGTGCCAGCACCTCCCGACGGAGCTTCTCGAACACCGGGGAGCTGTTTTTT. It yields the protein CASTSRRSFSNTGELFF.